Following are 26 T cell receptor beta chains from one sample sequenced in a study of OX40 agonist ivuxolimab in advanced cancers. Data came from immunoSEQ multiplex PCR; TCRdb stores just in-frame clones and leaves some out. The sample contains fewer than 80,000 clones, 85% of which appear only once. Sequencing was performed on CD4+ or CD8+ T cells sorted from blood, taken in a trial of the OX40 agonist ivuxolimab. The source is an adult with an advanced solid tumor such as melanoma, head and neck, liver or kidney cancer.

This clone was counted a few times. This chain links TRBV6-5 with TRBJ2-7, with D hard to call. V was shortened by 7 bases and J by 0 bases, with 13 bases between the two germline ends. The CDR3 spans 14 residues. CDR1 and CDR2 (germline): MNHEY, SVGAGI. The CDR3 nucleotides read TGTGCCAGCAAATCTCGCGGCCCCTCCTACGAGCAGTACTTC. This sequence encodes CASKSRGPSYEQYF.

The chain couples TRBV4-1 to TRBJ2-7, with TRBD1 as a possible D gene (6 bases). Germline assignment: CDR1 MGHRA and CDR2 YSYEKL. CDR3 size: 16 residues. Trimming left V 8 bases short and J 6 bases short, with 26 bases between. CDR3 coding DNA: TGCGCCAGCCGCCCTTTCCCAACAGGGATCGGCCCCGAGCAGTACTTC. It specifies CASRPFPTGIGPEQYF.

The chain uses TRBV28 and TRBJ1-1; D gene uncertain. Germline CDR1 and CDR2: MDHEN and SYDVKM. The CDR3 has 13 residues. V was trimmed by 7 bases and J by 0 bases, leaving 9 bases between them. The CDR3 coding sequence is TGTGCCAGCATTGGTCGTTTGAACACTGAAGCTTTCTTT. Translated, it gives CASIGRLNTEAFF.

This sequence joins TRBV19 and TRBJ2-1, with D possibly being TRBD1 or TRBD2 (5 bases each). CDR3 length: 15 residues. V lost 6 bases and J 6 bases, leaving 18 bases between the germline ends. CDR1 LNHDA and CDR2 SQIVND come from the germline V gene (reference sequence). In DNA, the CDR3 is TGTGCCAGTAGCACAACCGGGACCAAAATCAATGAGCAGTTCTTC. Its protein is CASSTTGTKINEQFF.

The V gene is TRBV6-1, the J gene TRBJ1-2; weak D call: TRBD1 (5 bases). Germline V gives CDR1 MNHNS, CDR2 SASEGT. The CDR3 spans 14 residues. Trimming removed 4 bases at V and 3 bases at J, with 12 bases between. CDR3 nucleotide sequence: TGTGCCAGCAGTGTACATGGGACCGACTATGGCTACACCTTC. This gives the protein CASSVHGTDYGYTF.

The chain carries TRBV21-1 and TRBJ2-7; the table's D call TRBD1 went unverified against the DNA. TRBV21-1 is recorded as a pseudogene. The CDR3 is 14 amino acids. CDR3 residues: CASSKLRHPYEQYF. The CDR3 nucleotides read TGTGCCAGCAGCAAGCTCAGGCACCCCTACGAGCAGTACTTC.

CDR3 protein: CASSLVAGATDTQYF. The CDR3 nucleotides read TGCGCCAGCAGCTTGGTGGCGGGAGCGACAGATACGCAGTATTTT. This rearrangement joins TRBV5-1 to TRBJ2-3; 7 bases match TRBD2. The V gene end was trimmed by 0 bases and the J gene end by 3 bases; junction bases not matched to a gene: 4. This CDR3 comprises 15 residues. Looked up from germline, CDR1 is SGHRS and CDR2 is YFSETQ.

The rearrangement joins TRBV7-2 to TRBJ1-3, with unresolved D. The CDR3 consists of 12 residues. CDR1 is SGHTA, CDR2 FQGNSA, per germline. Deletions cut 1 base from V and 8 bases from J, with 6 bases between. The CDR3, as DNA: TGTGCCAGCAGCTTAGTAGGGTACACCATATATTTT. Translated: CASSLVGYTIYF.

This clone was observed a few times. The chain recombines TRBV5-1 with TRBJ2-7, with D tentatively TRBD1 (5 bases). The V gene's germline CDR1 is SGHRS and CDR2 YFSETQ. Trimming stripped 4 bases from V and 4 bases from J, with 9 bases between. The CDR3 has 12 residues. The CDR3 is CASSDQGYEQYF. CDR3 DNA: TGCGCCAGCAGCGATCAGGGTTACGAGCAGTACTTC. The whole variable domain, remainder taken from reference TRBV5-1 and TRBJ2-7, is KAGVTQTPRYLIKTRGQQVTLSCSPISGHRSVSWYQQTPGQGLQFLFEYFSETQRNKGNFPGRFSGRQFSNSRSEMNVSTLELGDSALYLCASSDQGYEQYFGPGTRLTVT.

The CDR3 is CASRSHLNTEAFF. DNA for the CDR3: TGTGCCAGCAGAAGTCATCTGAACACTGAAGCTTTCTTT. V is TRBV11-3 and J is TRBJ1-1; no reliable D call. The CDR3 runs to 13 residues. Trimming cost V 6 bases and J 0 bases, with 8 bases left between them. CDR1 is SGHNT, CDR2 YENEEA, per germline.

This rearrangement joins TRBV7-8 to TRBJ1-1; TRBD1 is a possible D gene (6 bases). CDR1 is SGHVS and CDR2 is FQNEAQ in the germline V gene. This CDR3 contains 14 residues. Trimming pared 2 bases from V and 1 base from J, leaving 8 bases between. The CDR3 loop reads CASSLLQGNTEAFF. DNA for the CDR3: TGTGCCAGCAGCTTATTACAGGGGAACACTGAAGCTTTCTTT.

The chain recombines TRBV7-6 with TRBJ2-3; no definite D call. The CDR3 is 17 residues long. Germline V gene lookup returns CDR1 SGHVS and CDR2 FNYEAQ. V dropped 1 base and J dropped 4 bases, with 18 bases sitting between them. CDR3 amino acids: CASSLEWFAGVADTQYF. The CDR3 nucleotides read TGTGCCAGCAGCTTAGAGTGGTTTGCAGGCGTCGCAGATACGCAGTATTTT.

This clone appeared a few times. This chain uses TRBV7-2 with TRBJ1-4; unclear D gene. The germline gives CDR1 SGHTA, CDR2 FQGNSA. The CDR3 contains 13 residues. Between the trimmed V and J ends, which lost 3 bases and 5 bases, there was a span of 7 bases. The CDR3 reads CASSLERNEKLFF. The CDR3 DNA sequence: TGTGCCAGCAGCTTGGAAAGGAATGAAAAACTGTTTTTT.

This chain joins TRBV5-1 and TRBJ2-5; D not resolved. Trimming cost V 3 bases and J 4 bases, with 4 bases left between them. The CDR3 length is 11 residues. Germline lookup yields CDR1 SGHRS and CDR2 YFSETQ. The DNA of the CDR3 is TGCGCCAGCAGCTGGGGAGAGACCCAGTACTTC. Residues: CASSWGETQYF.

The rearrangement links TRBV19 to TRBJ1-2; D unclear. CDR1 LNHDA and CDR2 SQIVND come from the germline V gene (reference sequence). The CDR3 extends over 17 amino acids. Deletions cut 0 bases from V and 4 bases from J, with 18 bases between. CDR3 protein: CASSIELVYGASYGYTF. The DNA of the CDR3 is TGTGCCAGTAGTATAGAGTTAGTTTACGGCGCTAGCTATGGCTACACCTTC.

V usage is TRBV2 and J usage is TRBJ2-5, with 8 bases that match TRBD2. The V and J ends lost 7 bases and 5 bases, in that order; junction bases with no gene match: 12. Germline CDR1 SNHLY, CDR2 FYNNEI. The CDR3 is 15 amino acids. In DNA form, the CDR3 reads TGTGCCAGCAAGCCGCGGGAGGCCCCCGGGGAGACCCAGTACTTC. The encoded protein is CASKPREAPGETQYF.

The chain joins TRBV5-1 to TRBJ2-3; D is uncertain. This CDR3 contains 16 residues. The V end lost 0 bases, the J end lost 0 bases, and 11 bases lay between the germline ends. Germline V gives CDR1 SGHRS, CDR2 YFSETQ. As DNA, the CDR3 is TGCGCCAGCAGCTTGGGGCTAGTCGCTAGCACAGATACGCAGTATTTT. Its protein is CASSLGLVASTDTQYF.

The chain recombines TRBV5-1 with TRBJ1-1; D unclear. The V gene's germline CDR1 is SGHRS and CDR2 YFSETQ. V was cut by 4 bases and J by 10 bases, with 17 bases left in between. The CDR3 covers 13 residues. As DNA, the CDR3 is TGCGCCAGCAGCACCTCAGGAAATCAAGGAGCTTTCTTT. Translated: CASSTSGNQGAFF. The variable domain in full, completed from reference TRBV5-1 and TRBJ1-1, reads KAGVTQTPRYLIKTRGQQVTLSCSPISGHRSVSWYQQTPGQGLQFLFEYFSETQRNKGNFPGRFSGRQFSNSRSEMNVSTLELGDSALYLCASSTSGNQGAFFGQGTRLTVV.

The V call is TRBV5-4, the J call TRBJ1-3; D not certain. The CDR3 loop spans 12 amino acids. The germline V gene encodes CDR1 SGHNT and CDR2 YYREEE (reference sequence). Trimming left V 2 bases short and J 4 bases short, with 4 bases between. The chain's CDR3 is CASSLDGNTIYF. The CDR3 DNA follows: TGTGCCAGCAGCTTAGACGGAAACACCATATATTTT. Variable domain in full (rest from reference TRBV5-4 and TRBJ1-3): ETGVTQSPTHLIKTRGQQVTLRCSSQSGHNTVSWYQQALGQGPQFIFQYYREEENGRGNFPPRFSGLQFPNYSSELNVNALELDDSALYLCASSLDGNTIYFGEGSWLTVV.

This chain connects TRBV7-9 to TRBJ2-3; TRBD1 aligns across 7 bases. This CDR3 contains 15 residues. Trimming at V came to 3 bases and at J to 0 bases, leaving 3 bases not matched to a gene. The germline V gene encodes CDR1 SEHNR and CDR2 FQNEAQ (reference sequence). CDR3 protein: CASSFTGASTDTQYF. The DNA for the CDR3 is TGTGCCAGCAGCTTTACAGGGGCCAGCACAGATACGCAGTATTTT.

The chain recombines TRBV7-2 with TRBJ2-3, with 9 nucleotides matching TRBD1. Germline loops: CDR1 SGHTA, CDR2 FQGNSA. This CDR3 contains 16 residues. V shed 3 bases and J 0 bases; nucleotides not matched to a gene: 4. The CDR3 reads CASSFPGTGSTDTQYF. The CDR3 nucleotides read TGTGCCAGCAGCTTCCCGGGGACAGGGAGCACAGATACGCAGTATTTT.

The V gene is TRBV10-2, the J gene TRBJ1-1; D remains ambiguous. CDR1 and CDR2 (germline): WSHSY, SAAADI. The V end lost 6 bases, the J end lost 1 base, and 6 bases lay between the germline ends. This CDR3 is built from 12 residues. This CDR3 reads CASRDQNTEAFF. In DNA, the CDR3 is TGCGCCAGCAGGGACCAGAACACTGAAGCTTTCTTT.

This clone is a singleton in its sample. The rearrangement links TRBV2 to TRBJ2-2; TRBD2 matches at 11 bases. CDR3 length: 16 residues. The ends lost 6 bases at V and 4 bases at J; junction bases unmatched: 7. Germline V gene lookup returns CDR1 SNHLY and CDR2 FYNNEI. This CDR3 is CASSDSGRAGTGELFF. In nucleotides, the CDR3 is TGTGCCAGCAGCGATAGCGGGAGGGCCGGCACCGGGGAGCTGTTTTTT.

The chain recombines TRBV5-1 with TRBJ2-2; 10 nucleotides align to TRBD2. The V segment lost 1 base and the J segment 4 bases; nucleotides outside the gene matches: 13. The length of the CDR3 is 19 residues. Germline V gene data show CDR1 as SGHRS and CDR2 as YFSETQ. The CDR3 sequence is CASSLIAPPSGSITGELFF. The DNA for the CDR3 is TGCGCCAGCAGCTTGATCGCCCCACCTAGCGGGAGTATCACCGGGGAGCTGTTTTTT.

V and J are TRBV4-2 and TRBJ2-3; D uncertain. CDR3 length: 18 residues. Looked up from germline, CDR1 is LGHNA and CDR2 is YNFKEQ. Trimming cost V 1 base and J 2 bases, with 19 bases left between them. CDR3: CASSQGPYRGSTTDTQYF. In nucleotides, the CDR3 is TGTGCCAGCAGCCAAGGGCCCTATAGAGGCAGCACCACAGATACGCAGTATTTT.

This chain connects TRBV6-5 to TRBJ1-2, with TRBD1 matching 7 bases. The V gene end was trimmed by 4 bases and the J gene end by 5 bases; junction bases not matched to a gene: 4. CDR1 MNHEY and CDR2 SVGAGI come from the germline V gene. The length of the CDR3 is 13 residues. The CDR3 loop reads CASSSPGQYGYTF. In DNA, the CDR3 is TGTGCCAGCAGTTCCCCGGGACAGTATGGCTACACCTTC.